The rows below give T cell receptor beta chains drawn from one sample of a study of PD-1 blockade in classical Hodgkin lymphoma. The table came from immunoSEQ multiplex PCR; TCRdb's copy has only in-frame clones and leaves some out. The sample holds 100,000 or so clones; about 93% are singletons and the top ten take just under 2%. Sample: peripheral blood mononuclear cells (PBMCs), taken before the fourth cycle of nivolumab. These receptors originate from a human donor with classical Hodgkin lymphoma. Each CDR3 is given with its conserved first and last residue. Fields, in order: clone size, V gene, J gene, D gene, CDR3 protein, CDR3 DNA. A D gene is named only where the DNA matches it firmly. Rows give clone size only sometimes, using once, few, many, or a class for an expanded clone.

>NA|TRBV27|TRBJ1-2|TRBD1
CASAVNRGYGYTF
TGTGCCAGCGCCGTTAACAGGGGATATGGCTACACCTTC
>NA|TRBV27|TRBJ2-4|TRBD2
CASGPSGWAKNIQYF
TGTGCCAGCGGGCCTAGCGGCTGGGCCAAAAACATTCAGTACTTC
>NA|TRBV5-1|TRBJ1-4|TRBD1
CASDRARTGVEGLGTNEKLFF
TGCGCCAGCGACCGGGCCCGGACAGGGGTAGAGGGGTTGGGAACTAATGAAAAACTGTTTTTT
>NA|TRBV19|TRBJ1-1|NA
CASSIGQAAWMNTEAFF
TGTGCCAGTAGTATCGGGCAGGCCGCCTGGATGAACACTGAAGCTTTCTTT
>NA|TRBV7-7|TRBJ2-1|TRBD2
CASSPRGLAGVVEQFF
TGTGCTAGCAGCCCCCGTGGCCTAGCGGGAGTGGTTGAGCAGTTCTTC
>NA|TRBV9|TRBJ1-1|NA
CASTPRVTEAFF
TGTGCCAGCACCCCGAGAGTTACTGAAGCTTTCTTT
>NA|TRBV7-2|TRBJ2-7|TRBD1
CASSLEPGAAWDSSYEQYF
TGTGCCAGCAGCTTAGAACCCGGGGCCGCTTGGGACAGCTCCTACGAGCAGTACTTC
>NA|TRBV9|TRBJ1-1|NA
CASSVDTREAFF
TGTGCCAGCAGCGTTGACACACGAGAAGCTTTCTTT
>NA|TRBV28|TRBJ2-7|TRBD2
CASSFGLAGYEQYF
TGTGCCAGCAGTTTCGGACTAGCGGGATACGAGCAGTACTTC
>few|TRBV28|TRBJ1-1|NA
CASSWGTEAFF
TGTGCCAGCAGTTGGGGGACTGAAGCTTTCTTT
>NA|TRBV6-5|TRBJ1-1|NA
CASSYLARQVGNEAFF
TGTGCCAGCAGTTACTTAGCCCGACAGGTGGGCAATGAAGCTTTCTTT
>NA|TRBV5-4|TRBJ2-1|TRBD1
CASSSRQGSYNEQFF
TGTGCCAGCAGCTCTAGACAGGGGTCGTACAATGAGCAGTTCTTC
>NA|TRBV27|TRBJ2-7|NA
CASGVLGISYEQYF
TGTGCCAGCGGGGTTCTGGGGATCTCCTACGAGCAGTACTTC
>NA|TRBV11-2|TRBJ2-2|NA
CASSPDGDTGELFF
TGTGCCAGCAGCCCCGATGGGGACACCGGGGAGCTGTTTTTT
>NA|TRBV4-1|TRBJ2-4|NA
CASSQAAARVGNIQYF
TGCGCCAGCAGCCAAGCGGCAGCCAGAGTGGGGAACATTCAGTACTTC
>NA|TRBV11-2|TRBJ1-2|NA
CASSLVAANYGYTF
TGTGCCAGCAGCTTAGTTGCTGCTAACTATGGCTACACCTTC
>NA|TRBV18|TRBJ2-2|NA
CASSPTGELFF
TGTGCCAGCTCACCCACCGGGGAGCTGTTTTTT
>NA|TRBV19|TRBJ2-1|NA
CASSMTRNSYNEQFF
TGTGCCAGTAGTATGACCCGGAACTCCTACAATGAGCAGTTCTTC
>NA|TRBV4-1|TRBJ2-2|TRBD2
CASNLGGAIDGELFF
TGCGCCAGCAACTTGGGAGGGGCAATTGACGGGGAGCTGTTTTTT
>NA|TRBV4-1|TRBJ2-1|TRBD2
CASSQAGGPTYNEQFF
TGCGCCAGCAGCCAAGCGGGAGGACCGACCTACAATGAGCAGTTCTTC
>NA|TRBV27|TRBJ2-3|NA
CASSLNSGTQYF
TGTGCCAGCAGTTTAAATAGCGGTACGCAGTATTTT
>NA|TRBV5-1|TRBJ2-2|NA
CASQEGGGTGELFF
TGCGCCAGCCAGGAAGGGGGTGGCACCGGGGAGCTGTTTTTT
>NA|TRBV7-9|TRBJ2-5|TRBD2
CASSRGLAGEIETQYF
TGTGCCAGCAGCCGCGGACTAGCGGGAGAGATAGAGACCCAGTACTTC
>NA|TRBV2|TRBJ1-5|NA
CASSEDGGSNQPQHF
TGTGCCAGCAGTGAAGATGGGGGAAGCAATCAGCCCCAGCATTTT
>NA|TRBV7-3|TRBJ2-2|NA
CASSLNGRGELFF
TGTGCCAGCAGCTTAAACGGTCGTGGGGAGCTGTTTTTT
>NA|TRBV4-1|TRBJ2-7|NA
CASSQDLWVYEQYF
TGCGCCAGCAGCCAAGATCTCTGGGTTTACGAGCAGTACTTC
>NA|TRBV13|TRBJ2-7|TRBD1
CASNSRGTGVYEQYF
TGTGCCAGCAACTCCCGGGGGACAGGAGTGTACGAGCAGTACTTC
>NA|TRBV5-6|TRBJ2-5|NA
CASSLSETQYF
TGTGCCAGCAGCTTGTCAGAGACCCAGTACTTC
>NA|TRBV10-3|TRBJ1-3|NA
CAVRWDTMLNTIYF
TGTGCCGTGCGGTGGGACACAATGTTAAACACCATATATTTT